The present entry profiles one T cell receptor (beta chain) with its context. This CDR3 has 14 residues. With 4 bases clipped from V and 6 bases from J, the junction kept 3 bases outside the gene matches. CDR1 and CDR2 from the germline V gene are SGHRS and YFSETQ. The sample belongs to a study of blood T cell repertoires in COVID-19. Here immunoSEQ multiplex PCR was the method, and the copy in TCRdb shows in-frame clones only, minus some. Found here are 300,000 to 350,000 clones, approximately 86% of them singletons; the top ten hold around 10%. This receptor was obtained from a woman aged 18-30 years who had recovered from COVID-19. Sequencing used PBMCs or T cells enriched from blood (not recorded which). The chain links TRBV5-1 to TRBJ2-3, with 12 positions matching TRBD1. The CDR3, as DNA: TGCGCCAGCAGCCGGGGACAGGGGGCGGATACGCAGTATTTT. Its protein is CASSRGQGADTQYF.